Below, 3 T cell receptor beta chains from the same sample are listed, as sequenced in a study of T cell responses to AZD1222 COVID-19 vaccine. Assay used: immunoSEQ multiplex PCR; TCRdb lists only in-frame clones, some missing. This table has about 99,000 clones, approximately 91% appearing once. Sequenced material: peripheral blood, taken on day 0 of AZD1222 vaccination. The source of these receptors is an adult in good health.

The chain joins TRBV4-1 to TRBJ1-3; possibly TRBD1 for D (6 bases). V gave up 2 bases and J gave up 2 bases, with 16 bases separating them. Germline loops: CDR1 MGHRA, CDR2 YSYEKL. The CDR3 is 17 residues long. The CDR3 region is CASSQLKGRTAGNTIYF. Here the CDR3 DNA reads TGCGCCAGCAGCCAACTTAAAGGGAGGACAGCTGGAAACACCATATATTTT.

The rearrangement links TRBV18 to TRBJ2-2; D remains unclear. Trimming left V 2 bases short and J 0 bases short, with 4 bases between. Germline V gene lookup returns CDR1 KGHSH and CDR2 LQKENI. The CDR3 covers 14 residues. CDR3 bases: TGTGCCAGCTCACCAATCACGAACACCGGGGAGCTGTTTTTT. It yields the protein CASSPITNTGELFF.

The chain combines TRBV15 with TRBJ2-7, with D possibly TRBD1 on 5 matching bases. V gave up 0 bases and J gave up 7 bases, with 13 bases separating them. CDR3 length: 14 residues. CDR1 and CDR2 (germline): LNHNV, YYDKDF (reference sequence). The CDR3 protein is CATSREGRVGEQYF. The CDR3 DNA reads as TGTGCCACCAGCAGAGAGGGCAGGGTTGGTGAGCAGTACTTC.